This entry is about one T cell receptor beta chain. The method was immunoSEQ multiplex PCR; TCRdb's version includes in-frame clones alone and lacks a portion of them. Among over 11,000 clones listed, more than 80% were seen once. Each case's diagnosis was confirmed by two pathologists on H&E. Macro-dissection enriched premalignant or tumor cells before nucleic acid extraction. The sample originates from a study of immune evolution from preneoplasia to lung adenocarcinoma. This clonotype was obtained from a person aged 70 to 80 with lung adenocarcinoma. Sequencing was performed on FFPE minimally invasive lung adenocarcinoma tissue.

The CDR3 nucleotides read TGTGCCAGCAGATTACTAGCGGGGGGGTCCTACAATGAGCAGTTCTTC. This translates into CASRLLAGGSYNEQFF. This chain links TRBV27 with TRBJ2-1, with TRBD2 identical over 13 bases. V shed 6 bases and J 1 base; nucleotides not matched to a gene: 3. The germline V gene has CDR1 MNHEY and CDR2 SMNVEV (reference sequence). The CDR3 has 16 residues.